This T cell receptor beta chain was documented in a study of blood T cells in healthy people across ages (dated by TCRdb to 2013 to 2016). Concerning the study at large: Template switching captured roughly one uniquely barcoded TCR beta cDNA molecule per two T cells in model experiments. Four age groups were formed from the donors: young (average 16 years), middle-aged (around 39), aged (around 68) and long-lived (about 75). Using deep sequencing normalized with unique cDNA molecular identifiers, the study measured how TCR beta repertoire diversity changes with age. To avoid experimental bias, donors of different ages were randomly spread across the sequencing lanes. Using the same blood draw, the study looked at two additional independent replicas of 1 million unique cDNA reads for two donors, one aged 18 to 30 and the other aged 80 or older.

Donors were 39 systemically healthy Caucasian individuals from Russia aged 6 to 90 years. About 10 milliliters of peripheral blood were drawn from each donor into EDTA-treated Vacutainer tubes. Ficoll-Paque density-gradient centrifugation was used to isolate PBMCs, with at least 6.5 million per sample. Trizol reagent was used to extract total RNA from the PBMCs, yielding at least 6 micrograms per sample. Naive CD45RAhigh/CD27high T cell percentages were measured by flow cytometry on a PBMC aliquot from every donor. Study-wide findings and limitations: Observed TCR beta diversity correlated strongly with the percentage of naive T cells measured by flow cytometry. Since profiling was done on bulk unsorted PBMCs, naive and antigen-experienced compartments could not be conclusively compared. As age increased, observed TCR beta diversity per million T cells dropped in a roughly linear way, and a significant reduction was already evident by age about 40. Estimates of total diversity based on one million sequenced T cells were regarded as lower bounds and as underestimates. The long-lived group showed more naive CD4+ T cells, fewer expanded clones and increased TCR diversity than the aged group, suggesting age selection. Because donor CMV infection status was unknown, age-related changes in expanded clonotypes were potentially confounded.

This clonotype has more than one count but fewer than ten. The antigen this receptor binds is unknown. Base qualities are not provided; no much larger clone lies one nucleotide away. The cysteine opens and the phenylalanine closes a CDR3 of 16 amino acids. Only the CDR3 region is kept as DNA, spanning 48 bases read in frame from base 1. The library was obtained by 5' RACE. Sequencing relied on an Illumina HiSeq 2500. The second PCR ran for about 7 to 11 cycles and used a J-beta primer mix along with a sample-barcoded 5' primer. A unique molecular identifier was introduced onto each TCR beta cDNA molecule by a template-switch 5' adaptor carrying 12 random nucleotides. Each sample yielded at least 2.5 million CDR3-containing paired-end reads. First-strand cDNA synthesis was performed from all RNA using the Mint cDNA synthesis kit, with priming by a TRBC-specific oligonucleotide. All cDNA was treated with uracil-DNA glycosylase and then went through a first 18-cycle PCR with the universal primers M1SS and BC2_uni_R. Per the original workflow: Normalization of each sample was performed by random selection of 1 million high-quality reads, each carrying a distinct molecular identifier. Instead of being binned into consensus sequences, reads with shared molecular identifiers were discarded. CDR3 identification, clonotype clustering and error correction used MiTCR with a Q25 quality threshold and the strictest error-elimination algorithm. A nonparametric unseen species model with Euler transformation was used to estimate a lower bound on total TCR beta diversity. In-frame beta chains were kept once TCRdb had trimmed the public reads at Q25 with fastp and called clones with MiXCR. Rows matching on CDR3 protein sequence are summarized as one entry with the most common DNA and genes. TCRdb, rather than the study authors, made the V and J calls. This sample gives approximately 1.5 million distinct CDR3 sequences in total; about 31% of them show up just once. Of the sample, about 11% falls within the top ten clones.

The receptor comes from a woman younger than 45 in good health. The chain was built from TRBV21-1 and TRBJ1-5. TRBV21-1 is described as a pseudogene. Sequences were obtained from blood. The DNA sequence follows: TGTGCCAGCAGCAAAGAGTTGTGGCAGTCAAATCAGCCCCAGCATTTT. It is translated as CASSKELWQSNQPQHF.